This TCR beta chain was sequenced in a study of T cell repertoires in cytomegalovirus infection. V was pared by 4 bases and J by 3 bases, with 9 bases of the junction left unmatched. The CDR3 sequence is 19 residues long. MiXCR, applied by TCRdb to the reads, yields one record per CDR3 protein. The data hold about 890,000 distinct CDR3 sequences, with about 33% observed a single time. Details on this clonotype: Its target is unknown.

The chain recombines TRBV12-3 or TRBV12-4 with TRBJ2-2, with 15 bases identical to TRBD2. This TCR came from a human donor in good health (CMV status not recorded). Some clones in this sample may be carry-over from other donors' samples. Source: cultured CD8+ T cells from PBMCs, taken from culture after CMV antigen stimulation. DNA of the CDR3: TGTGCCAGCAGTTCCCTCGGACTAGCGGGGGGGCCCGACACCGGGGAGCTGTTTTTT. It is translated as CASSSLGLAGGPDTGELFF.